The clone carrying this T cell receptor beta chain was counted many times. Time point reported: persistent/refractory GD, antithyroid drugs over 5 years with positive TRAb. The TCR library was made from RNA that had been extracted from PBMCs in TRIzol. Library construction for TCR beta used iRepertoire HTBI primers and Arm-PCR of CDR3 regions. TCRdb called the multiplex PCR reads again in MiXCR, with one record for every CDR3 protein. The sample lists around 340,000 distinct CDR3 sequences, 20% seen once, with less than 35% in the top ten. These data are taken from a study of regulatory T cells in long-lasting Graves disease. The CDR3 has 16 residues. The germline V gene has CDR1 WSHSY and CDR2 SAAADI. Trimming took off 3 bases at V and 7 bases at J, with 21 bases between the two ends.

The material sequenced was peripheral blood mononuclear cells (PBMCs), taken when the disease was refractory, from a patient treated with antithyroid drugs. This sequence was found in a female donor with Graves disease. The J gene is TRBJ1-2, the V gene TRBV10-2; D remains unclear. CDR3 amino acids: CASSDPSPGLTVGYTF. The DNA of the CDR3 is TGCGCCAGCAGTGACCCTTCTCCCGGACTGACTGTTGGCTACACCTTC.